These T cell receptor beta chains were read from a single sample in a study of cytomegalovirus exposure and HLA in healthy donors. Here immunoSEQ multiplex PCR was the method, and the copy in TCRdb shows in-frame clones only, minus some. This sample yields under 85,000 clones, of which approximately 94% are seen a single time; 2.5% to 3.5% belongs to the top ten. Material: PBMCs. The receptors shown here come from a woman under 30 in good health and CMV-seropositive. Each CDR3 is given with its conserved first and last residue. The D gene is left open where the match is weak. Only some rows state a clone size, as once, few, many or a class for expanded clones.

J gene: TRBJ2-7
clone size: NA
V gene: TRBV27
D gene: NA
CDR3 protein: CASSLTIGYEQYF
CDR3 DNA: TGTGCCAGCAGTTTAACTATTGGGTACGAGCAGTACTTC

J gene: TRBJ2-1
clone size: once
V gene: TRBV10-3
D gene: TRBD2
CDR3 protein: CAISWTSGGAREQFF
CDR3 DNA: TGTGCCATCAGTTGGACTAGCGGGGGGGCAAGGGAGCAGTTCTTC

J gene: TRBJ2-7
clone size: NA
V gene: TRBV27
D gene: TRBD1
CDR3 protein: CASRQDRGYEQYF
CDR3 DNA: TGTGCCAGCAGGCAAGACAGGGGTTACGAGCAGTACTTC

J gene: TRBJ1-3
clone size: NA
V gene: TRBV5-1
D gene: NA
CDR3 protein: CASSLGQASSGNTIYF
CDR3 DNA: TGCGCCAGCAGCTTGGGACAGGCAAGCTCTGGAAACACCATATATTTT

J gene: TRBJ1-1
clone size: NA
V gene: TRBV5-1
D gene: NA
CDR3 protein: CASSLIRVRDTEAFF
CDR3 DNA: TGCGCCAGCAGCTTAATCAGGGTTCGGGACACTGAAGCTTTCTTT

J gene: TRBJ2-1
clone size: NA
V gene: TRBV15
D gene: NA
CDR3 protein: CATSREGSSYNEQFF
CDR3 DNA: TGTGCCACCAGCAGAGAAGGGAGCTCCTACAATGAGCAGTTCTTC

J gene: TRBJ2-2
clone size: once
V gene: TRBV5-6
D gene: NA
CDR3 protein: CASSSYTGELFF
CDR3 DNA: TGTGCCAGCAGCTCGTACACCGGGGAGCTGTTTTTT

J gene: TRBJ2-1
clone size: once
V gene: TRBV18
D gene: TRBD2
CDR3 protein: CASSPRLAGGFANRRNEQFF
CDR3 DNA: TGTGCCAGCTCACCACGCCTAGCGGGGGGATTCGCGAATCGTCGTAATGAGCAGTTCTTC

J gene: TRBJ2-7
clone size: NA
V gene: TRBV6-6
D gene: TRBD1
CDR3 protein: CASIDPQGGASYEQYF
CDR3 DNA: TGTGCCAGCATCGACCCACAGGGGGGCGCATCCTACGAGCAGTACTTC

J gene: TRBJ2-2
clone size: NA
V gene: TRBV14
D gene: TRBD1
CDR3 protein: CASSHSQGASTGELFF
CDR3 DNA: TGTGCCAGCAGCCATTCACAGGGGGCCTCGACCGGGGAGCTGTTTTTT

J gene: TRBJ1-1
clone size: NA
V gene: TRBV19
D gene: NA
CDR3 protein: CASTLLPNTEAFF
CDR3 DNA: TGTGCCAGTACCCTACTGCCGAACACTGAAGCTTTCTTT

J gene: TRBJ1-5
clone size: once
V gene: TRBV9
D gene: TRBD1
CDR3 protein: CASSVGTGGNQPQHF
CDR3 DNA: TGTGCCAGCAGCGTAGGGACAGGGGGCAATCAGCCCCAGCATTTT

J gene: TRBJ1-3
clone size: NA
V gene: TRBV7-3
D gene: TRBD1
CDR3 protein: CASSPRTGSGNTIYF
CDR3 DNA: TGTGCCAGCAGCCCCCGGACAGGCTCTGGAAACACCATATATTTT

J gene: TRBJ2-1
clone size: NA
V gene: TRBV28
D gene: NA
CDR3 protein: CASSLPADNEQFF
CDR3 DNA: TGTGCCAGCAGTTTACCAGCGGACAATGAGCAGTTCTTC

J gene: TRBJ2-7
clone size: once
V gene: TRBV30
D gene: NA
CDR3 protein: CAWSVWGRGKDYEQYF
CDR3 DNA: TGTGCCTGGAGTGTATGGGGTCGGGGGAAGGACTACGAGCAGTACTTC

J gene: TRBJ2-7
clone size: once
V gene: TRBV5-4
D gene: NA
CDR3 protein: CASSPDKFREQYF
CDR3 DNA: TGTGCCAGCAGCCCGGACAAGTTTCGCGAGCAGTACTTC

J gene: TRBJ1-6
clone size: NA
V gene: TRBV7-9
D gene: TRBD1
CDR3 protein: CASSLTGEGSPLHF
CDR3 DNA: TGTGCCAGCAGCTTAACAGGGGAAGGGTCACCCCTCCACTTT

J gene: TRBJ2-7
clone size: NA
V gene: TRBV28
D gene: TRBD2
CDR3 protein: CASSELAGVEQYF
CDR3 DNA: TGTGCCAGCAGCGAGCTAGCGGGGGTTGAGCAGTACTTC

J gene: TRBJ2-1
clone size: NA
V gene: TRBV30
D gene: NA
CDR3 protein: CAWSSRSDYNEQFF
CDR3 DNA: TGTGCCTGGAGTAGCCGTAGCGACTACAATGAGCAGTTCTTC

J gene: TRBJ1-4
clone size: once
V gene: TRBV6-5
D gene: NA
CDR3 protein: CASSPQQTTNEKLFF
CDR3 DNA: TGTGCCAGCAGCCCTCAACAGACAACTAATGAAAAACTGTTTTTT

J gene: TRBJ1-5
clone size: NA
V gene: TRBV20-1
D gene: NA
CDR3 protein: CSARDEGPQHF
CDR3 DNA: TGCAGTGCTAGAGATGAGGGGCCCCAGCATTTT

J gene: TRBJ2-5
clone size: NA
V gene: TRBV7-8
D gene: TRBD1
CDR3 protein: CASSRSGGRETQYF
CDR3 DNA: TGTGCCAGCAGCCGATCAGGGGGCCGGGAGACCCAGTACTTC

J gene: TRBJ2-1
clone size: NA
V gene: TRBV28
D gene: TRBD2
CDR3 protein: CASSLALAGGPIYNEQFF
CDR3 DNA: TGTGCCAGCAGTTTGGCTCTAGCGGGAGGGCCAATCTACAATGAGCAGTTCTTC

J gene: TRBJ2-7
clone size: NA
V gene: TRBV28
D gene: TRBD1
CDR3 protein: CASSTQQGANYEQYF
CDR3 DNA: TGTGCCAGCAGTACGCAACAGGGGGCCAACTACGAGCAGTACTTC

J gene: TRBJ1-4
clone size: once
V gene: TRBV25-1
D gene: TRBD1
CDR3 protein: CASSESGQGNEKLFF
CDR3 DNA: TGTGCCAGCAGTGAGTCGGGACAGGGGAATGAAAAACTGTTTTTT

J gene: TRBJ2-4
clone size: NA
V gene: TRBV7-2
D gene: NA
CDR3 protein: CASTPRRSENIQYF
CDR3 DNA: TGTGCCAGCACCCCTCGTCGGTCGGAAAACATTCAGTACTTC

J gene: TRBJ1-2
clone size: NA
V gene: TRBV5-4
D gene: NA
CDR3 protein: CASSLEPADVYGYTF
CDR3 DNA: TGTGCCAGCAGCTTGGAACCAGCGGACGTTTATGGCTACACCTTC

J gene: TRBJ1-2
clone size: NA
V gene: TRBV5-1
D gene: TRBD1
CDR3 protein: CASSQRGQGWDNYGYTF
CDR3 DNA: TGCGCCAGCAGCCAAAGAGGACAGGGTTGGGATAACTATGGCTACACCTTC

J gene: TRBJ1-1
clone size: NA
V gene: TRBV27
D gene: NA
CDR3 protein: CASATAAGTEAFF
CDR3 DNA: TGTGCCAGTGCAACAGCCGCAGGCACTGAAGCTTTCTTT